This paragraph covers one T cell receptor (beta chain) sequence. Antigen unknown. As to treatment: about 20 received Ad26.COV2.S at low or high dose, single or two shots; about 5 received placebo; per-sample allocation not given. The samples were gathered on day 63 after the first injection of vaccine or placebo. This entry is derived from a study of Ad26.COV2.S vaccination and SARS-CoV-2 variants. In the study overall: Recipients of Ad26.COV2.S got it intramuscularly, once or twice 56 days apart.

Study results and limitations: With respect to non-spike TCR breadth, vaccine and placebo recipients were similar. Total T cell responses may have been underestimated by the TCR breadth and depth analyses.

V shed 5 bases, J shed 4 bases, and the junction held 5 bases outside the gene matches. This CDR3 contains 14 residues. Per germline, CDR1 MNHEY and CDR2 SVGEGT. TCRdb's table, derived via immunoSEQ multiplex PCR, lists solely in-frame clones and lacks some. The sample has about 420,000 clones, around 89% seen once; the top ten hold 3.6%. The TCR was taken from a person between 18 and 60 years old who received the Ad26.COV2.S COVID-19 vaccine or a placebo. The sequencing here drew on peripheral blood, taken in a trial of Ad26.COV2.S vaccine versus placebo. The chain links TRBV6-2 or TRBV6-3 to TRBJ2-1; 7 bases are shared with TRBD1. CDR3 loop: CASSTDRQYNEQFF. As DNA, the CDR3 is TGTGCCAGCAGTACGGACAGGCAATACAATGAGCAGTTCTTC.